The T cell receptor beta chain under discussion was sequenced for a study of regulatory T cells in long-lasting Graves disease. Findings and caveats of the study: Persistent Graves' patients showed a TCR diversity that was lower than that of newly diagnosed ones.

This clonotype appeared many times. The antigen remains undetermined. Combining iRepertoire HTBI primers with Arm-PCR of CDR3 regions, the authors built TCR beta libraries. MiXCR was run by TCRdb on the multiplex PCR reads, yielding one entry per CDR3 protein. The top ten hold roughly 18% of the sample, which has 620,000 or so distinct CDR3 sequences, roughly 16% seen once. Time point: newly diagnosed GD, antithyroid drugs for less than 3 months. Preparation of the TCR library used RNA extracted from PBMCs. The germline V and J ends were trimmed by 5 bases and 1 base, with 21 bases remaining between them. Germline CDR1 is MDHEN and CDR2 is SYDVKM. The CDR3 is made up of 17 amino acids. This same sample was also taken into another study, of T cells in Graves' hyperthyroidism and ophthalmopathy. Turning to that study: Patients having uncontrolled infection, another autoimmune disease, pregnancy or lactation were not included.

The chain links TRBV28 to TRBJ2-7; TRBD1 or TRBD2 may be the D gene (5 bases each). Specimen: peripheral blood mononuclear cells (PBMCs), collected at new diagnosis, from a patient treated with antithyroid drugs. The sequence derives from a woman in her twenties or thirties with Graves disease. The CDR3 reads CASSTRGVKGLSYEQYF. CDR3 DNA sequence: TGTGCCAGCAGTACCCGGGGCGTGAAGGGATTATCCTACGAGCAGTACTTC.